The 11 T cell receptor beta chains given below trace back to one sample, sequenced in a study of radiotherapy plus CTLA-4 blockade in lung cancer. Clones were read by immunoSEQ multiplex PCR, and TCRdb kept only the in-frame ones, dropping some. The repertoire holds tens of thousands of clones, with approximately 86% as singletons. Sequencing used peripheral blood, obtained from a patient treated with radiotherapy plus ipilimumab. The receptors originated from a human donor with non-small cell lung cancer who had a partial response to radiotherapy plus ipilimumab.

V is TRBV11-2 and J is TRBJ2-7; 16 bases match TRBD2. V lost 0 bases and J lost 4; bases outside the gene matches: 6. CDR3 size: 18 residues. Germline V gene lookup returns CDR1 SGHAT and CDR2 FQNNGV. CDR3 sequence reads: CASSLDLGLAGGGYEQYF. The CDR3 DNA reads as TGTGCCAGCAGCTTAGATTTGGGACTAGCGGGAGGGGGGTACGAGCAGTACTTC.

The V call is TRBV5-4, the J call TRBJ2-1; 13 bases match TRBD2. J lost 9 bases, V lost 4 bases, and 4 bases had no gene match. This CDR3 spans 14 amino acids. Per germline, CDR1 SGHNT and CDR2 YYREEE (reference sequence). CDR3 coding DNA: TGTGCCAGCAGCACGGGACTAGCGGGATTTGAGCAGTTCTTC. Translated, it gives CASSTGLAGFEQFF.

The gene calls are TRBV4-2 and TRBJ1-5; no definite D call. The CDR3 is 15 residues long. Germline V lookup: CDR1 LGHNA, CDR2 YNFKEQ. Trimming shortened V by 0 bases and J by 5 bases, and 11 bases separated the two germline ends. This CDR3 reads CASSQDPGLDQPQHF. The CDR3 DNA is TGTGCCAGCAGCCAAGATCCCGGGTTAGATCAGCCCCAGCATTTT.

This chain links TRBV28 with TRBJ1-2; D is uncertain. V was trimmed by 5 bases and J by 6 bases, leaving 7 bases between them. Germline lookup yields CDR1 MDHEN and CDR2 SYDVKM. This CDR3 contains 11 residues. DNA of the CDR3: TGTGCCAGCAGTCCCACAGATGGCTACACCTTC. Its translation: CASSPTDGYTF.

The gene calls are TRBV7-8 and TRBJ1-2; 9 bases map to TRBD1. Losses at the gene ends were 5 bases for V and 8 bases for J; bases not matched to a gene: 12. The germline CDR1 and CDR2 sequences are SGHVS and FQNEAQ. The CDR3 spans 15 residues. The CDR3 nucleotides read TGTGCCAGCAGCACCCAGGGACAGGGTTTCGGCGGCTACACCTTC. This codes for CASSTQGQGFGGYTF.

CDR3 residues: CASSLQGSSGNTIYF. The CDR3 DNA reads as TGCGCCAGCAGCTTGCAGGGGAGCTCTGGAAACACCATATATTTT. This sequence joins TRBV5-1 and TRBJ1-3; a weak D match, TRBD1 (6 bases). The germline V gene has CDR1 SGHRS and CDR2 YFSETQ. CDR3 length: 15 amino acids. Trimming took off 1 base at V and 0 bases at J, with 8 bases between the two ends. The entire variable domain, with the rest obtained from reference TRBV5-1 and TRBJ1-3, is as follows: KAGVTQTPRYLIKTRGQQVTLSCSPISGHRSVSWYQQTPGQGLQFLFEYFSETQRNKGNFPGRFSGRQFSNSRSEMNVSTLELGDSALYLCASSLQGSSGNTIYFGEGSWLTVV.

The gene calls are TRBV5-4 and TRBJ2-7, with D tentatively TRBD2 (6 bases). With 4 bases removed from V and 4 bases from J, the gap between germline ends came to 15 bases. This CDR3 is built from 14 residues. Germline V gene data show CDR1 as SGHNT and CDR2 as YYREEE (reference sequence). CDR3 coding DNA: TGTGCCAGCAGCCCCGGAGGAGGGCAGTACGAGCAGTACTTC. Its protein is CASSPGGGQYEQYF.

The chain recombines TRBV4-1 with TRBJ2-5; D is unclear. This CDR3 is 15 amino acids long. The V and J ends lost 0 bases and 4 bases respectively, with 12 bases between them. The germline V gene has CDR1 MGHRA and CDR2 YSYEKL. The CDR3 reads CASSQDGRLGETQYF. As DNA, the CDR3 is TGCGCCAGCAGCCAAGATGGGCGCCTCGGAGAGACCCAGTACTTC.

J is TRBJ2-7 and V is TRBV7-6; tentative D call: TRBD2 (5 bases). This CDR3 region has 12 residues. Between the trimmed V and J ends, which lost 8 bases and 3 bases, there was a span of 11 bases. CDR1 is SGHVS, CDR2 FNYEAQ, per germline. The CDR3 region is CASSADYYEQYF. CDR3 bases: TGTGCCAGCTCGGCAGACTACTACGAGCAGTACTTC.

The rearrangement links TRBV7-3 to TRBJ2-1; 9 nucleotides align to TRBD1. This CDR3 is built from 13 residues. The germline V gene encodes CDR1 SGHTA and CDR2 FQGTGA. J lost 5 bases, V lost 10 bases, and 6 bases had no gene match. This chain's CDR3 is CATSRDRDNEQFF. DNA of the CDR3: TGTGCCACCTCCCGGGACAGGGACAATGAGCAGTTCTTC.

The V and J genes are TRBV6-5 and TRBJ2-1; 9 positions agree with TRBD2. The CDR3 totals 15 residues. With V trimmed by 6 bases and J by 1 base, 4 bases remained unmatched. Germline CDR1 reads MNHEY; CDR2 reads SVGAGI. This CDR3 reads CASRIAGVSYNEQFF. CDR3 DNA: TGTGCCAGCAGGATAGCGGGAGTTTCCTACAATGAGCAGTTCTTC.